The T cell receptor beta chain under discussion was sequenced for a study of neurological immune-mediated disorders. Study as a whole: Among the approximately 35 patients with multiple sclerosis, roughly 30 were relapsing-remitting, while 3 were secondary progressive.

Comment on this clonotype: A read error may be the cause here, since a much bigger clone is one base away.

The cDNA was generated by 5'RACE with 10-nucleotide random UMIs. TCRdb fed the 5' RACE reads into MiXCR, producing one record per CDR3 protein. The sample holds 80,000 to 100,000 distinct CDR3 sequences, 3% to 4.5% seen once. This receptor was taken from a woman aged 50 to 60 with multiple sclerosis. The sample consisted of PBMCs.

The CDR3: CVSGNPPDYFMNTEAFF. For the CDR3, the DNA is TGTGTTAGTGGTAACCCACCGGACTACTTCATGAACACTGAAGCTTTCTTT. This sequence joins TRBV12-5 and TRBJ1-1; D unclear. In germline, CDR1 is LGHNT, CDR2 FRNRAP. This CDR3 is built from 17 residues.